This paragraph covers one TCR beta chain sequence. Its antigen is as yet unknown. The data derive from a study of T cell clonotyping in hematopoietic cell transplantation. Findings of the study overall: Recipient TCR diversity dropped after transplant; expanded clonotypes rose from day 30 to 180. Broader posttransplant TCR repertoire diversity was predicted by graft donor and pretransplant recipient Inverse Simpson Index values.

The germline gives CDR1 WNHNN, CDR2 SYGVQD (reference sequence). The CDR3 sequence is 15 residues long. The V and J ends lost 0 bases and 4 bases, in that order; junction bases with no gene match: 5. Assay: immunoSEQ multiplex PCR; the TCRdb copy retains only in-frame clones and omits some. Of 25,000 to 30,000 clones listed, roughly 84% are singletons. The time point denotes: recipient sample about 28 days before transplant, after cytoreduction. The chain employs TRBV10-1 and TRBJ2-7; the match to TRBD2 covers 8 bases. This clonotype originated in a man aged 35 to 55 with acute myeloid leukemia. Some clones in this sample may be carry-over from other donors' samples. This material consisted of peripheral blood mononuclear cells, taken before stem cell transplant. DNA of the CDR3: TGCGCCAGCAGTGAGTCGAGCGGGAGTTGGTACGAGCAGTACTTC. Protein sequence: CASSESSGSWYEQYF.